Detailed here is one T cell receptor (beta chain). The CDR3 spans 20 residues. Trimming stripped 0 bases from V and 4 bases from J, with 24 bases between. Germline loops: CDR1 MGHRA, CDR2 YSYEKL. Only in-frame clones appear in the TCRdb table, and some are missing; sequencing was by immunoSEQ multiplex PCR. This table holds 500,000 to 850,000 clones, about 89% found once. This specimen comes from a study of shared T cell receptors in the human thymus. These data were also reused for a study on human thymus T cells. As that study records: Thymic and blood repertoires appeared to display a bias in their usage of V and J genes.

The sample was thymocytes. The clonotype comes from a boy in the first two years of life with a congenital heart defect. The chain is built from TRBV4-1 and TRBJ2-2; D is perhaps TRBD1 (7 bases). CDR3 in DNA: TGCGCCAGCAGCCAAGAGACGCGACAGGGCCCCCCGCGGGGCACCGGGGAGCTGTTTTTT. Translation gives CASSQETRQGPPRGTGELFF.